A single sample gave rise to the 11 T cell receptor beta chains below, sequenced in a study of CD8+ T cells in alopecia areata. As for treatment: oral pan-JAK inhibitor, 5-10 mg twice daily. Investigators isolated RNA and reverse transcribed it into cDNA to act as the sequencing template. The assay was immunoSEQ multiplex PCR, and TCRdb's table has in-frame clones only and misses some. The sample shows 150,000 or so clones, nearly 55% of them seen only once. The sample was CD8+ T cells sorted from blood, taken at week 4, from a patient treated with tofacitinib. Source of these receptors: a human donor with alopecia areata.

The V call is TRBV6-6, the J call TRBJ2-7, with unresolved D. CDR3 length: 13 residues. Deletions cut 7 bases from V and 1 base from J, with 11 bases between. Germline V gene sequence: CDR1 MNHNY, CDR2 SVGAGI (reference sequence). CDR3 in DNA: TGTGCCAGCACCGGATTTGTATCCTACGAGCAGTACTTC. It yields the protein CASTGFVSYEQYF.

V and J are TRBV5-6 and TRBJ1-5; D call uncertain. CDR3 length: 12 amino acids. Between the trimmed V and J ends, which lost 0 bases and 9 bases, there was a span of 7 bases. Germline CDR1 SGHDT, CDR2 YYEEEE. CDR3 DNA: TGTGCCAGCAGCTTGGGAGGAGGGCCCCAGCATTTT. It specifies CASSLGGGPQHF. Full variable domain (rest looked up from reference TRBV5-6 and TRBJ1-5): DAGVTQSPTHLIKTRGQQVTLRCSPKSGHDTVSWYQQALGQGPQFIFQYYEEEERQRGNFPDRFSGHQFPNYSSELNVNALLLGDSALYLCASSLGGGPQHFGDGTRLSIL.

This clone was counted once. The V gene is TRBV5-1, the J gene TRBJ1-1, with D unresolved. The CDR3 spans 12 residues. The germline V gene encodes CDR1 SGHRS and CDR2 YFSETQ. Trimming took 0 bases from V and 5 from J, leaving 5 bases between them. CDR3 in amino acids: CASSLGATEAFF. The CDR3 nucleotides read TGCGCCAGCAGCTTGGGTGCGACTGAAGCTTTCTTT.

The CDR3 DNA reads as TGTGCCTGGAGTGTACGGGACTACTACGAGCAGTACTTC. Translation gives CAWSVRDYYEQYF. V gene TRBV30 combines with J gene TRBJ2-7, with 7 bases aligning to TRBD2. Trimming took 0 bases from V and 3 from J; bases not matched to a gene: 2. This CDR3 has 13 residues. Germline V lookup: CDR1 GTSNPN, CDR2 SVGIG (reference sequence).

V usage is TRBV2 and J usage is TRBJ1-6, with a tentative D call TRBD1 (5 bases). Per the germline V gene, CDR1 is SNHLY and CDR2 is FYNNEI. This CDR3 is 18 amino acids long. V was trimmed by 0 bases and J by 0 bases, leaving 12 bases between them. The CDR3 region is CASSEAAGESSYNSPLHF. Here the CDR3 DNA reads TGTGCCAGCAGTGAAGCGGCGGGGGAGAGCTCCTATAATTCACCCCTCCACTTT.

The chain couples TRBV6-1 to TRBJ2-5; D gene unclear. The germline CDR1 and CDR2 sequences are MNHNS and SASEGT. V lost 4 bases to trimming and J lost 4 bases, with 10 bases between them. CDR3 length equals 13 residues. This chain's CDR3 is CASSGNHIETQYF. In DNA, the CDR3 is TGTGCCAGCAGTGGAAACCACATAGAGACCCAGTACTTC.

A single count supports this clone. V is TRBV9 and J is TRBJ2-1; the match to TRBD1 covers 7 bases. There are 15 residues in the CDR3. Losses at the gene ends were 0 bases for V and 4 bases for J; bases not matched to a gene: 4. CDR1 SGDLS and CDR2 YYNGEE come from the germline V gene. CDR3 in amino acids: CASSVDWGQYNEQFF. The CDR3, as DNA: TGTGCCAGCAGCGTAGATTGGGGACAGTACAATGAGCAGTTCTTC.

The chain has TRBV6-6 and TRBJ2-7; 8 nucleotides match TRBD1. The V gene end was trimmed by 6 bases and the J gene end by 6 bases; junction bases not matched to a gene: 7. CDR3 length: 13 amino acids. The germline V gene has CDR1 MNHNY and CDR2 SVGAGI (reference sequence). CDR3 sequence: CASSPSGGGEQYF. CDR3 DNA sequence: TGTGCCAGCAGCCCCTCAGGGGGCGGCGAGCAGTACTTC.

The chain has TRBV7-9 and TRBJ1-2; D remains ambiguous. V dropped 1 base and J dropped 8 bases, with 5 bases sitting between them. The CDR3 totals 11 residues. CDR1 and CDR2 (germline): SEHNR, FQNEAQ (reference sequence). The CDR3 bases are TGTGCCAGCAGCTTAGAGTTCGGCTACACCTTC. Amino acids: CASSLEFGYTF.

The chain employs TRBV9 and TRBJ2-1; 10 bases are shared with TRBD2. Looked up from germline, CDR1 is SGDLS and CDR2 is YYNGEE. The V gene end was trimmed by 0 bases and the J gene end by 0 bases; junction bases not matched to a gene: 6. The CDR3 covers 18 residues. In nucleotides, the CDR3 is TGTGCCAGCAGCGTAGAAGAGCGGGGGGGCGGCTCCTACAATGAGCAGTTCTTC. Translating gives CASSVEERGGGSYNEQFF.

The V gene is TRBV2, the J gene TRBJ1-5, with a weak D call TRBD1 (5 bases). The germline V and J ends were trimmed by 6 bases and 2 bases, with 17 bases remaining between them. Germline V CDR1 and CDR2: SNHLY, FYNNEI. CDR3 length: 16 amino acids. This CDR3 reads CASRKGRDPGNQPQHF. In DNA form, the CDR3 reads TGTGCCAGCAGAAAAGGCAGGGATCCGGGCAATCAGCCCCAGCATTTT.